Following are 30 T cell receptor beta chains from one sample sequenced in a study of tumor-infiltrating lymphocytes in localized non-small cell lung cancer. Profiled with immunoSEQ multiplex PCR; TCRdb holds only in-frame clones, not every one. The sample has 6,400 or so clones; about 78% are singletons. The sample comprised lung tumor tissue. The receptors come from a human donor with non-small cell lung cancer.

This chain connects TRBV11-2 to TRBJ2-1, with TRBD1 identical over 7 bases. Germline V gene sequence: CDR1 SGHAT, CDR2 FQNNGV. V lost 4 bases, J lost 9 bases, and 12 bases stayed unmatched. This CDR3 has 15 residues. The CDR3 DNA reads as TGTGCCAGCAGCTCCCCCGGACAGGCAATACCTGAGCAGTTCTTC. It is translated as CASSSPGQAIPEQFF. The variable domain in full, with the rest retrieved from reference TRBV11-2 and TRBJ2-1, is EAGVAQSPRYKIIEKRQSVAFWCNPISGHATLYWYQQILGQGPKLLIQFQNNGVVDDSQLPKDRFSAERLKGVDSTLKIQPAKLEDSAVYLCASSSPGQAIPEQFFGPGTRLTVL.

This chain links TRBV5-6 with TRBJ2-1; D is possibly TRBD2 (6 bases). V was pared by 5 bases and J by 4 bases, with 16 bases between. CDR1 and CDR2 (germline): SGHDT, YYEEEE. This CDR3 is 15 amino acids long. CDR3 bases: TGTGCCAGCAGGTTCGCTAGCGAACCATACAATGAGCAGTTCTTC. Protein product: CASRFASEPYNEQFF.

V is TRBV7-2 and J is TRBJ1-1; D possibly corresponds to TRBD1 (5 bases). The CDR3 has 15 amino acids. V was cut by 6 bases and J by 0 bases, with 14 bases left in between. Germline lookup yields CDR1 SGHTA and CDR2 FQGNSA. CDR3 in amino acids: CASSLGPVMNTEAFF. CDR3 nucleotide sequence: TGTGCCAGCAGTTTGGGACCGGTGATGAACACTGAAGCTTTCTTT.

This chain joins TRBV14 and TRBJ1-4; 9 positions match TRBD1. Trimming took 3 bases from V and 5 from J; bases not matched to a gene: 7. Germline CDR1 SGHDN, CDR2 FVKESK. CDR3 length: 16 residues. The CDR3 is CASSHRTGTGNEKLFF. The DNA of the CDR3 is TGTGCCAGCAGCCATCGTACCGGGACAGGGAATGAAAAACTGTTTTTT.

In this sample, this clone turned up a few times. This chain links TRBV9 with TRBJ1-1; 8 bases are shared with TRBD1. The length of the CDR3 is 14 residues. Germline loops: CDR1 SGDLS, CDR2 YYNGEE. The V and J ends lost 3 bases and 0 bases, in that order; junction bases with no gene match: 1. The CDR3 spells CASSEGQVNTEAFF. As DNA, the CDR3 is TGTGCCAGCAGCGAGGGACAGGTGAACACTGAAGCTTTCTTT.

V and J are TRBV28 and TRBJ1-5; D is ambiguous. Germline V gives CDR1 MDHEN, CDR2 SYDVKM. The germline V and J ends were trimmed by 6 bases and 2 bases, with 8 bases remaining between them. The CDR3 totals 13 residues. The CDR3 nucleotides read TGTGCCAGCAGATCCCATGGCAATCAGCCCCAGCATTTT. Its translation: CASRSHGNQPQHF.

The chain combines TRBV7-3 with TRBJ1-1; TRBD1 agrees at 8 bases. This CDR3 spans 13 amino acids. In germline, CDR1 is SGHTA, CDR2 FQGTGA. The V and J ends lost 5 bases and 8 bases, in that order; junction bases with no gene match: 7. CDR3 protein: CASSPTGGREAFF. The CDR3 bases are TGTGCCAGCAGCCCTACAGGGGGAAGGGAAGCTTTCTTT.

V and J are TRBV6-6 and TRBJ2-5, with TRBD1 matching over 8 bases. V was pared by 6 bases and J by 4 bases, with 4 bases of the junction left unmatched. The germline V gene has CDR1 MNHNY and CDR2 SVGAGI (reference sequence). The CDR3 consists of 13 residues. CDR3 DNA sequence: TGTGCCAGCAGCCCTGGGACAGGAGAGACCCAGTACTTC. Its protein is CASSPGTGETQYF.

The V and J genes are TRBV30 and TRBJ1-5; 7 nucleotides line up with TRBD1. The CDR3 length is 15 residues. From germline, CDR1 is GTSNPN and CDR2 SVGIG (reference sequence). V shed 1 base and J 5 bases; nucleotides not matched to a gene: 8. The CDR3 reads CAWSGQGKPDQPQHF. DNA for the CDR3: TGTGCCTGGAGTGGACAGGGCAAACCCGATCAGCCCCAGCATTTT.

The sample holds one count of this clone. This chain links TRBV9 with TRBJ2-7, with 8 positions matching TRBD1. There are 14 residues in the CDR3. CDR1 SGDLS and CDR2 YYNGEE come from the germline V gene. The junction had 4 bases not matched to a gene; V was cut back by 2 bases and J by 3 bases. The CDR3 here is CASSVSGQGYEQYF. In DNA, the CDR3 is TGTGCCAGCAGCGTGAGTGGACAGGGCTACGAGCAGTACTTC.

The chain joins TRBV2 to TRBJ1-3; 11 nucleotides match TRBD1. The V segment lost 7 bases and the J segment 0 bases; nucleotides outside the gene matches: 5. Per germline, CDR1 SNHLY and CDR2 FYNNEI. The CDR3 runs to 16 residues. This CDR3 is CASMPGQGVSGNTIYF. CDR3 nucleotides: TGTGCCAGCATGCCGGGACAGGGGGTCTCTGGAAACACCATATATTTT.

This clone was observed once. The V gene is TRBV27, the J gene TRBJ2-2, with 11 bases identical to TRBD2. CDR1 MNHEY and CDR2 SMNVEV come from the germline V gene (reference sequence). CDR3 length: 16 amino acids. V was pared by 7 bases and J by 2 bases, with 6 bases of the junction left unmatched. As DNA, the CDR3 is TGTGCCAGCACTGGACTAGCGGGTGTAAACACCGGGGAGCTGTTTTTT. Translating it yields CASTGLAGVNTGELFF.

This clone was detected only once. The V and J genes are TRBV28 and TRBJ1-2; 9 nucleotides align to TRBD1. The germline V gene encodes CDR1 MDHEN and CDR2 SYDVKM. This CDR3 comprises 13 residues. V lost 5 bases to trimming and J lost 4 bases; unmatched junction nucleotides: 2. CDR3 loop: CASSTTGGYGYTF. In nucleotides, the CDR3 is TGTGCCAGCAGTACGACAGGGGGCTATGGCTACACCTTC.

The V and J genes are TRBV28 and TRBJ1-5, with D hard to call. Germline V CDR1 and CDR2: MDHEN, SYDVKM. Between the trimmed V and J ends, which lost 9 bases and 0 bases, there was a span of 12 bases. The CDR3 has 14 amino acids. CDR3 DNA: TGTGCCAGTCTCGGAGGAAATAGCAATCAGCCCCAGCATTTT. It codes for CASLGGNSNQPQHF.

The rearrangement joins TRBV5-1 to TRBJ2-1, with 7 bases identical to TRBD2. Germline V gives CDR1 SGHRS, CDR2 YFSETQ. The junction had 2 bases not matched to a gene; V was cut back by 0 bases and J by 2 bases. This CDR3 is built from 15 residues. The CDR3 nucleotides are TGCGCCAGCAGCTTGGGCGGGAGCACCTACAATGAGCAGTTCTTC. This encodes CASSLGGSTYNEQFF.

The V and J genes are TRBV28 and TRBJ1-5; D gene uncertain. The CDR3 contains 15 residues. V lost 3 bases to trimming and J lost 1 base, with 10 bases between them. Germline loops: CDR1 MDHEN, CDR2 SYDVKM. The CDR3, as DNA: TGTGCCAGCAGTTTTTGGGCGGGCAGCAATCAGCCCCAGCATTTT. Its protein is CASSFWAGSNQPQHF.

The rearrangement joins TRBV6-6 to TRBJ2-3, with D tentatively TRBD2 (6 bases). This CDR3 is 15 amino acids long. Germline loops: CDR1 MNHNY, CDR2 SVGAGI (reference sequence). Trimming shortened V by 8 bases and J by 3 bases, and 18 bases separated the two germline ends. The chain's CDR3 is CASGGRLRGTDTQYF. CDR3 coding DNA: TGTGCCAGCGGTGGGAGGCTCCGGGGGACAGATACGCAGTATTTT.

This rearrangement joins TRBV9 to TRBJ1-5; TRBD1 agrees at 10 bases. J lost 7 bases, V lost 4 bases, and 5 bases had no gene match. The germline V gene has CDR1 SGDLS and CDR2 YYNGEE. This CDR3 is built from 14 residues. CDR3 nucleotide sequence: TGTGCCAGCAGCTCGGGACAGGGGAAGCAGCCCCAGCATTTT. Protein sequence: CASSSGQGKQPQHF.

The CDR3 sequence: CASSLGVFQETQYF. CDR3 DNA: TGTGCCAGCAGCCTAGGGGTTTTCCAAGAGACCCAGTACTTC. V and J are TRBV7-2 and TRBJ2-5, with D perhaps TRBD1 (5 bases). The germline CDR1 and CDR2 sequences are SGHTA and FQGNSA. CDR3 length equals 14 residues. V gave up 5 bases and J gave up 1 base, with 11 bases separating them.

The chain combines TRBV5-4 with TRBJ2-5, with D maybe TRBD1 (6 bases). CDR1 SGHNT and CDR2 YYREEE come from the germline V gene (reference sequence). V lost 3 bases to trimming and J lost 3 bases, with 9 bases between them. The CDR3 runs to 13 residues. CDR3 sequence: CASSWDTEETQYF. Written as DNA, the CDR3 is TGTGCCAGCAGCTGGGACACCGAAGAGACCCAGTACTTC.

This chain uses TRBV27 with TRBJ2-7; the match to TRBD2 covers 11 bases. The CDR3 totals 15 residues. Germline CDR1 reads MNHEY; CDR2 reads SMNVEV (reference sequence). V was clipped by 5 bases and J by 3 bases; unmatched bases: 6. The CDR3 DNA follows: TGTGCCAGCAGTGACGCCGGGACTAGCGGCTACGAGCAGTACTTC. Encoded protein: CASSDAGTSGYEQYF.

The CDR3 here is CASSITAGVTEKLFF. Written as DNA, the CDR3 is TGTGCCAGCAGCATCACTGCAGGGGTCACGGAAAAACTGTTTTTT. The V gene is TRBV9, the J gene TRBJ1-4; maybe TRBD1 (6 bases). V dropped 4 bases and J dropped 8 bases, with 18 bases sitting between them. Germline CDR1 is SGDLS and CDR2 is YYNGEE. CDR3 length equals 15 residues.

The gene calls are TRBV5-1 and TRBJ2-1, with 8 positions matching TRBD2. The germline V gene encodes CDR1 SGHRS and CDR2 YFSETQ. After removal of 3 bases from V and 2 bases from J, the junction contained 4 bases not matched to a gene. The CDR3 runs 15 residues. The CDR3: CASSSTSGTYNEQFF. DNA of the CDR3: TGCGCCAGCAGCTCAACTAGCGGCACCTACAATGAGCAGTTCTTC. Full variable domain (missing parts from reference TRBV5-1 and TRBJ2-1): KAGVTQTPRYLIKTRGQQVTLSCSPISGHRSVSWYQQTPGQGLQFLFEYFSETQRNKGNFPGRFSGRQFSNSRSEMNVSTLELGDSALYLCASSSTSGTYNEQFFGPGTRLTVL.

The sample holds one count of this clone. V usage is TRBV20-1 and J usage is TRBJ2-7; D not certain. Germline CDR1 is DFQATT and CDR2 is SNEGSKA (reference sequence). This CDR3 is 11 amino acids long. The germline V and J ends were trimmed by 6 bases and 4 bases, with 10 bases remaining between them. In nucleotides, the CDR3 is TGCAGTGCAATGACCGAATACGAGCAGTACTTC. This gives the protein CSAMTEYEQYF.

V usage is TRBV19 and J usage is TRBJ1-2, with TRBD1 identical over 10 bases. The germline CDR1 and CDR2 sequences are LNHDA and SQIVND (reference sequence). The trim removed 7 bases at V and 8 bases at J, leaving 7 bases unmatched. This CDR3 region has 13 residues. This chain's CDR3 is CASTRQGADGYTF. The CDR3 DNA reads TGTGCCAGTACACGACAGGGGGCGGACGGCTACACCTTC.

J is TRBJ2-5 and V is TRBV7-7, with a weak D call TRBD2 (6 bases). This CDR3 is 15 amino acids long. Germline assignment: CDR1 SSHAT and CDR2 FNYEAQ (reference sequence). V lost 2 bases, J lost 4 bases, and 14 bases lay in between. CDR3 sequence (DNA): TGTGCCAGCAGCTTAACCCTCAATAGCGGAGAGACCCAGTACTTC. As protein: CASSLTLNSGETQYF.

The chain carries TRBV6-1 and TRBJ1-2, with D hard to call. V was clipped by 0 bases and J by 4 bases, with 12 bases between them. CDR3 length: 15 residues. In germline, CDR1 is MNHNS, CDR2 SASEGT. This CDR3 reads CASSEAFLLVYGYTF. As DNA, the CDR3 is TGTGCCAGCAGTGAAGCGTTCCTACTCGTCTATGGCTACACCTTC.

The CDR3, as DNA: TGCAGCGTTGAAAAAGTTCCAGGGCAACTTCCGTTTTTT. Amino acids: CSVEKVPGQLPFF. The J gene is TRBJ1-4, the V gene TRBV29-1; perhaps TRBD1 as D (5 bases). The CDR3 has 13 amino acids. V was trimmed by 2 bases and J by 16 bases, leaving 20 bases between them. The germline V gene has CDR1 SQVTM and CDR2 ANQGSEA.

A single count supports this clone. This chain connects TRBV7-9 to TRBJ2-7, with 12 bases aligning to TRBD1. The germline V gene has CDR1 SEHNR and CDR2 FQNEAQ (reference sequence). With 0 bases clipped from V and 7 bases from J, the junction kept 4 bases outside the gene matches. This CDR3 is 15 amino acids long. CDR3 sequence (DNA): TGTGCCAGCAGCTTAGCGGGGACAGGGGGCGAAGAGCAGTACTTC. Amino acid sequence: CASSLAGTGGEEQYF.

CDR3 DNA sequence: TGTGCCAGCAGCGCCGGGACTAGCGGGAATTTCTACGAGCAGTACTTC. It codes for CASSAGTSGNFYEQYF. The rearrangement joins TRBV7-6 to TRBJ2-7; 13 bases match TRBD2. V shed 5 bases and J 3 bases; nucleotides not matched to a gene: 7. The CDR3 loop spans 16 amino acids. Per the germline V gene, CDR1 is SGHVS and CDR2 is FNYEAQ.